This T cell receptor (beta chain) was retrieved from a study of T-cell memory formation after mild COVID-19. Study as a whole: Clusters of TCRs were largely donor specific.

The CDR3 consists of 18 residues. The germline gives CDR1 SEHNR, CDR2 FQNEAQ (reference sequence). The trim removed 5 bases at V and 4 bases at J, leaving 10 bases unmatched. From the 5' RACE reads, TCRdb called clonotypes with MiXCR, one entry per CDR3 protein. The sample carries roughly 510,000 distinct CDR3 sequences, 17% recorded once. The chain combines TRBV7-9 with TRBJ2-3; TRBD2 matches 15 bases. The receptor was isolated from an adult woman who had mild COVID-19 (a few samples of this study predate the infection). Cell type and time point are not known. The sequencing sample was made of PBMCs or a T cell subset sorted from them (not recorded which). As DNA, the CDR3 is TGTGCCAGCAGCCCAGGACTAGCGGGGGGGGCACCGGCAGATACGCAGTATTTT. Its translation: CASSPGLAGGAPADTQYF.